Below are 15 T cell receptor beta chains sequenced from a single sample in a study of blood T cells in healthy people across ages. Alongside a J-beta primer mix, a sample-barcoded 5' primer served in a second PCR lasting about 7 to 12 cycles. From the 5' RACE reads, TCRdb called clonotypes with MiXCR, one entry per CDR3 protein. The sample includes around 1,000,000 distinct CDR3 sequences, approximately 26% of them seen just once. These data were likewise used in another study, on T cells of mothers and their children.

The sequenced sample was blood. The receptor source for this set is a girl aged 2 to 9 in good health.

This clonotype was counted many times. This chain uses TRBV7-2 with TRBJ2-7, with 7 bases identical to TRBD2. CDR3 length: 14 residues. Germline-derived CDR1 and CDR2 are SGHTA and FQGNSA. The trim removed 5 bases at V and 3 bases at J, leaving 7 bases unmatched. CDR3 DNA sequence: TGTGCCAGCAGCCTAGGACTAGGGAACTACGAGCAGTACTTC. Its translation is CASSLGLGNYEQYF.

The V gene is TRBV3-1, the J gene TRBJ2-1; TRBD1 might be the D (6 bases). Gene TRBJ2-5 matches the end of the DNA better, so the J call may be wrong. Germline-derived CDR1 and CDR2 are LGHDT and YNNKEL (reference sequence). CDR3 size: 15 residues. CDR3 nucleotides: TGTGCCAGCAGCCTACCTCTGGACAGTCAAGAGACCCAGTACTTC. It is translated as CASSLPLDSQETQYF.

This clonotype was found a few times. The rearrangement links TRBV20-1 to TRBJ2-5; 7 positions match TRBD1. This CDR3 comprises 15 residues. The germline V gene encodes CDR1 DFQATT and CDR2 SNEGSKA (reference sequence). With V trimmed by 2 bases and J by 4 bases, 10 bases remained unmatched. CDR3 nucleotide sequence: TGCAGTGCTAGACCCCTTGACAGGGTTGGAGAGACCCAGTACTTC. This codes for CSARPLDRVGETQYF.

The rearrangement joins TRBV7-2 to TRBJ1-1; tentatively, D is TRBD1 (5 bases). This CDR3 region has 14 residues. V lost 3 bases and J 3 bases, leaving 11 bases between the germline ends. CDR1 SGHTA and CDR2 FQGNSA come from the germline V gene. The CDR3 nucleotides are TGTGCCAGCAGCTTGAACCCAGGGTACACTGAAGCTTTCTTT. Translation: CASSLNPGYTEAFF.

This clonotype was picked up a small number of times. The chain links TRBV7-2 to TRBJ2-2; D is tentatively TRBD1 or TRBD2 (5 bases each). Deletions cut 0 bases from V and 0 bases from J, with 8 bases between. Germline V gene sequence: CDR1 SGHTA, CDR2 FQGNSA. The CDR3 covers 16 residues. For the CDR3, the DNA is TGTGCCAGCAGCTTAGCCGGGGCTTCGAACACCGGGGAGCTGTTTTTT. Translating gives CASSLAGASNTGELFF.

V usage is TRBV29-1 and J usage is TRBJ2-1; 7 bases line up with TRBD1. The CDR3 covers 12 residues. Germline CDR1 reads SQVTM; CDR2 reads ANQGSEA. Losses at the gene ends were 1 base for V and 8 bases for J; bases not matched to a gene: 2. CDR3 sequence: CSVEGQGYEQFF. CDR3 bases: TGCAGCGTTGAAGGACAGGGCTATGAGCAGTTCTTC.

Remarks on this clonotype: Mismatch with germline at one junction end may stem from a read error. The V call is TRBV12-3 or TRBV12-4, the J call TRBJ2-7; 10 bases are shared with TRBD2. This CDR3 region has 14 residues. CDR3 protein: CASSSSPGTSASDF. For the CDR3, the DNA is TGTGCCAGCAGTTCCAGCCCTGGGACTAGCGCCTCCGACTTC.

CDR3 bases: TGTGCCAGCAGCCAAGCGGTAGGAGGGACGATGAACACTGAAGCTTTCTTT. Translation: CASSQAVGGTMNTEAFF. The chain links TRBV3-1 to TRBJ1-1; D possibly corresponds to TRBD1 (5 bases). Trimming took 1 base from V and 0 from J, leaving 15 bases between them. The CDR3 has 17 residues. CDR1 and CDR2 from the germline V gene are LGHDT and YNNKEL (reference sequence). Looking up the rest from reference TRBV3-1 and TRBJ1-1 gives the full variable domain: DTAVSQTPKYLVTQMGNDKSIKCEQNLGHDTMYWYKQDSKKFLKIMFSYNNKELIINETVPNRFSPKSPDKAHLNLHINSLELGDSAVYFCASSQAVGGTMNTEAFFGQGTRLTVV.

This clonotype was observed a handful of times. This CDR3 is CASSYGTGGEKLFF. DNA of the CDR3: TGTGCCAGCAGTTACGGGACAGGGGGTGAAAAACTGTTTTTT. This chain connects TRBV12-3 or TRBV12-4 to TRBJ1-4, with 11 bases aligning to TRBD1. V lost 4 bases and J lost 7; bases outside the gene matches: 2. The CDR3 covers 14 residues.

The rearrangement joins TRBV12-3 or TRBV12-4 to TRBJ2-3; D is perhaps TRBD1 or TRBD2 (5 bases each). Trimming removed 3 bases from V and 4 bases from J, with 8 bases in between. The CDR3 contains 13 residues. CDR3 residues: CASSFGGADTQYF. In nucleotides, the CDR3 is TGTGCCAGCAGTTTTGGGGGAGCAGATACGCAGTATTTT.

This clonotype was counted only a few times. V and J are TRBV2 and TRBJ1-6; D is possibly TRBD1 (5 bases). Germline V gives CDR1 SNHLY, CDR2 FYNNEI. This CDR3 region has 14 residues. V was clipped by 6 bases and J by 9 bases, with 15 bases between them. In DNA form, the CDR3 reads TGTGCCAGCAGATGCGGGACTGTGGGTTCACCCCTCCACTTT. Translating gives CASRCGTVGSPLHF.

V gene TRBV20-1 combines with J gene TRBJ1-6; D gene uncertain. The CDR3 length is 16 residues. Trimming pared 6 bases from V and 8 bases from J, leaving 23 bases between. Germline assignment: CDR1 DFQATT and CDR2 SNEGSKA (reference sequence). The chain's CDR3 is CSAGQTRRAVDSPLHF. In DNA form, the CDR3 reads TGCAGTGCCGGGCAAACGCGGCGGGCGGTCGATTCACCCCTCCACTTT.

The sample holds a few counts of this clonotype. The CDR3 does not end in the conserved phenylalanine or tryptophan, so this is likely a read error. V and J are TRBV5-1 and TRBJ1-1; D perhaps matches TRBD1 (6 bases). V was pared by 0 bases and J by 0 bases, with 12 bases between. The CDR3 length is 16 residues. Germline V gene sequence: CDR1 SGHRS, CDR2 YFSETQ. Here the CDR3 reads CASSLGGTGLNTEAFL. CDR3 nucleotides: TGCGCCAGCAGCTTGGGTGGCACAGGGTTGAACACTGAAGCTTTCCTT.

The table lists this clonotype with a few counts. This chain joins TRBV29-1 and TRBJ2-7, with 7 bases matching TRBD2. Losses at the gene ends were 1 base for V and 2 bases for J; bases not matched to a gene: 5. CDR1 and CDR2 from the germline V gene are SQVTM and ANQGSEA. This CDR3 region has 14 residues. CDR3 nucleotides: TGCAGCGTTGAAGGGGGGGGTCCCCCCTACGAGCAGTACTTC. Amino acid sequence: CSVEGGGPPYEQYF.

The chain links TRBV2 to TRBJ2-4; weak D call: TRBD2 (5 bases). Germline V gene lookup returns CDR1 SNHLY and CDR2 FYNNEI. This CDR3 spans 16 amino acids. Trimming cost V 3 bases and J 0 bases, with 12 bases left between them. This CDR3 is CASSEARALAKNIQYF. Written as DNA, the CDR3 is TGTGCCAGCAGTGAGGCGCGGGCCTTAGCCAAAAACATTCAGTACTTC.